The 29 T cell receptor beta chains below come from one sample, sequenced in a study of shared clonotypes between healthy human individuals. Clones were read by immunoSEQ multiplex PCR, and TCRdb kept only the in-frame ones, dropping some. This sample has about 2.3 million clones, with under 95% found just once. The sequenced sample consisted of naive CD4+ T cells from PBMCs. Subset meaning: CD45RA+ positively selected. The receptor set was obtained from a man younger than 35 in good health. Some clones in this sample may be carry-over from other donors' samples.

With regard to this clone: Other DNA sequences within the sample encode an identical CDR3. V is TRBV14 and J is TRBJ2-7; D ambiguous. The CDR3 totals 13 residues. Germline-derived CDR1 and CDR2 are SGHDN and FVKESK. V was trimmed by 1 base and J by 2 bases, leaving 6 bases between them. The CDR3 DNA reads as TGTGCCAGCAGCCAAGGGCTGACCTACGAGCAGTACTTC. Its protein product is CASSQGLTYEQYF. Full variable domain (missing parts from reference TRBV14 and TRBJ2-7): EAGVTQFPSHSVIEKGQTVTLRCDPISGHDNLYWYRRVMGKEIKFLLHFVKESKQDESGMPNNRFLAERTGGTYSTLKVQPAELEDSGVYFCASSQGLTYEQYFGPGTRLTVT.

The CDR3 loop is CASSPNYEQYF. The CDR3 DNA reads as TGTGCCAGCAGCCCCAACTACGAGCAGTACTTC. The V and J genes are TRBV12-1 and TRBJ2-7; the table gives TRBD1 as D, unverified against the DNA. TRBV12-1 is tagged as a pseudogene. CDR3 size: 11 residues.

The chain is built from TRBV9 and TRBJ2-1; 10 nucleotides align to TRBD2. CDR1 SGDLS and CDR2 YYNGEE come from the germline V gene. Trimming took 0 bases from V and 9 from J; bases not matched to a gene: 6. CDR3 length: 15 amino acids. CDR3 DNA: TGTGCCAGCAGCGTAGATCTAGCGGGAGTTAGTGAGCAGTTCTTC. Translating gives CASSVDLAGVSEQFF.

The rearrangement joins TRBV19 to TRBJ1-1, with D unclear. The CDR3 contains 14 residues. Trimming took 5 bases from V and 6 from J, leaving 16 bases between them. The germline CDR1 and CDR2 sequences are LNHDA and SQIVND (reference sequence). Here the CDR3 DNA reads TGTGCCAGTAGTTTTGGTTCTATAGACCCTGAAGCTTTCTTT. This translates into CASSFGSIDPEAFF.

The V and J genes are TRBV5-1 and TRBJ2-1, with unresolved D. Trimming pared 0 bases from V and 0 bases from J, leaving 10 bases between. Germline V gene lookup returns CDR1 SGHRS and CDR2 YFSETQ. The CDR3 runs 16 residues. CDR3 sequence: CASSLGQMSSYNEQFF. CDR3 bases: TGCGCCAGCAGCTTGGGCCAGATGAGCTCCTACAATGAGCAGTTCTTC.

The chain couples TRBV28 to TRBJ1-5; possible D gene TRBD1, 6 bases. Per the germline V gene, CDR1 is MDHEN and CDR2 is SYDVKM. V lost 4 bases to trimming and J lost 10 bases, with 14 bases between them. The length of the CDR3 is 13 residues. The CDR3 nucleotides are TGTGCCAGCAGTTCAGGGGTAATCATCCCCCAGCATTTT. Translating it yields CASSSGVIIPQHF.

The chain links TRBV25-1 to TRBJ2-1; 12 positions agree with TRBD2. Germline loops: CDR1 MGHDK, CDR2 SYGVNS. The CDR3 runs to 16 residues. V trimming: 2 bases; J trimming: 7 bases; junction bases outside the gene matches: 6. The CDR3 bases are TGTGCCAGCAGTGAACCCAGACTAGCGGGAGCAAATGAGCAGTTCTTC. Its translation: CASSEPRLAGANEQFF.

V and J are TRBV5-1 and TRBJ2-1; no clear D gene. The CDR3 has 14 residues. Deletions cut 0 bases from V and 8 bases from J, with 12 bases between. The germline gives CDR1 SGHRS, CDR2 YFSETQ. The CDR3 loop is CASSLGGTVDEQFF. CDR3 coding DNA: TGCGCCAGCAGCTTGGGCGGTACGGTCGATGAGCAGTTCTTC.

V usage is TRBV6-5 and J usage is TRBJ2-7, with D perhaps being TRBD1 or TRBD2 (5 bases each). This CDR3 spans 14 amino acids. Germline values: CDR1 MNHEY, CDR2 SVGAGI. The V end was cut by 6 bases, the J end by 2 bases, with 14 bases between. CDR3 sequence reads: CASSRRDDTYEQYF. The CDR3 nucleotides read TGTGCCAGCAGCCGCCGGGACGATACCTACGAGCAGTACTTC.

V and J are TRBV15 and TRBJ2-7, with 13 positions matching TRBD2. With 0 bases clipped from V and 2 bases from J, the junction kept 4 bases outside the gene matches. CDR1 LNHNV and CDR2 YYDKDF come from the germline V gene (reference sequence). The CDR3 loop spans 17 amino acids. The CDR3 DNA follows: TGTGCCACCAGCAGAGACGGGGGACTAGCGGGAACCTACGAGCAGTACTTC. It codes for CATSRDGGLAGTYEQYF.

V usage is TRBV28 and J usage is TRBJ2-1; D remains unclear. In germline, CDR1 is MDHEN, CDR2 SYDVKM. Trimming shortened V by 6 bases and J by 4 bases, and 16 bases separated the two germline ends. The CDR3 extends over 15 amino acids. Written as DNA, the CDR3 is TGTGCCAGCAGCTCTGACGCCCTCGGTTACAATGAGCAGTTCTTC. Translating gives CASSSDALGYNEQFF.

CDR3: CASSSRQGYERSSYEQYF. As DNA, the CDR3 is TGTGCCAGCAGCTCTCGACAGGGGTACGAGAGGAGCTCCTACGAGCAGTACTTC. V gene TRBV7-3 combines with J gene TRBJ2-7; 8 bases map to TRBD1. Germline CDR1 and CDR2: SGHTA and FQGTGA. CDR3 length: 18 amino acids. Losses at the gene ends were 4 bases for V and 0 bases for J; bases not matched to a gene: 14.

The CDR3 spells CASSDGAGWGNEQFF. In DNA form, the CDR3 reads TGTGCCAGCAGTGATGGGGCAGGATGGGGCAATGAGCAGTTCTTC. The rearrangement uses TRBV2 and TRBJ2-1; tentative D call: TRBD1 (5 bases). The CDR3 is made up of 15 amino acids. The germline V gene encodes CDR1 SNHLY and CDR2 FYNNEI. Trimming stripped 3 bases from V and 6 bases from J, with 15 bases between.

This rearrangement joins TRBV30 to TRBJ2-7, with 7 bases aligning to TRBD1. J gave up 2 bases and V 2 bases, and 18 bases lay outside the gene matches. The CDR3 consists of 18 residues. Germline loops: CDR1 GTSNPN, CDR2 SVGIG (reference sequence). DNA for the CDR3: TGTGCCTGGAGTATAGAAGAGGGGGCAGGTCGAAACACCTACGAGCAGTACTTC. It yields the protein CAWSIEEGAGRNTYEQYF.

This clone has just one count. The CDR3 here is CASSTLRQGYNEQFF. The CDR3 DNA reads TGTGCCAGTAGTACCCTCCGGCAGGGCTACAATGAGCAGTTCTTC. V gene TRBV19 combines with J gene TRBJ2-1, with D possibly being TRBD1 (5 bases). CDR1 and CDR2 (germline): LNHDA, SQIVND (reference sequence). This CDR3 is 15 amino acids long. With 4 bases removed from V and 3 bases from J, the gap between germline ends came to 13 bases.

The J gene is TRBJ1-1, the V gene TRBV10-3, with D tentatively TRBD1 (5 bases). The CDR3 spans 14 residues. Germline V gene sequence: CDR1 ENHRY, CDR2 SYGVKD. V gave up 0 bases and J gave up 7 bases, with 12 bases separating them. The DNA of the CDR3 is TGTGCCATCAGTGAGTCGACCGGGGCGGTTGAAGCTTTCTTT. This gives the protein CAISESTGAVEAFF.

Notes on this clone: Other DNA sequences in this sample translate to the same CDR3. The CDR3 spells CASSLLGSTDTQYF. The CDR3 bases are TGTGCCAGCAGCCTACTAGGGAGCACAGATACGCAGTATTTT. The chain recombines TRBV7-2 with TRBJ2-3; D is perhaps TRBD2 (5 bases). The CDR3 is 14 amino acids. Germline V lookup: CDR1 SGHTA, CDR2 FQGNSA. V was trimmed by 5 bases and J by 0 bases, leaving 9 bases between them.

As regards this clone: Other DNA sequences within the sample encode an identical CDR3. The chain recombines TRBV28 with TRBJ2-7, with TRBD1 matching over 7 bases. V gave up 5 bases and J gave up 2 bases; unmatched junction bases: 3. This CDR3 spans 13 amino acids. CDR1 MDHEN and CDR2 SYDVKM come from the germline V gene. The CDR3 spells CASSRQGPYEQYF. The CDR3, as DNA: TGTGCCAGCAGTCGACAGGGCCCCTACGAGCAGTACTTC.

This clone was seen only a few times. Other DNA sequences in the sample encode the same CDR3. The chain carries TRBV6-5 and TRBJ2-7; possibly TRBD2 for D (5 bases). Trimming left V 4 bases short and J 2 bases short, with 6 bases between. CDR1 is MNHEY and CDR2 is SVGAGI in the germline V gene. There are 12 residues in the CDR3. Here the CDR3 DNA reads TGTGCCAGCAGTTCGGGGACCTACGAGCAGTACTTC. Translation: CASSSGTYEQYF.

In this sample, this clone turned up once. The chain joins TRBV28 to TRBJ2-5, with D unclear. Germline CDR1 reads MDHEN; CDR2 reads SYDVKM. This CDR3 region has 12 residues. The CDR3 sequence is CATATGGETQYF. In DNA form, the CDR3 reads TGTGCAACCGCCACCGGCGGAGAGACCCAGTACTTC.

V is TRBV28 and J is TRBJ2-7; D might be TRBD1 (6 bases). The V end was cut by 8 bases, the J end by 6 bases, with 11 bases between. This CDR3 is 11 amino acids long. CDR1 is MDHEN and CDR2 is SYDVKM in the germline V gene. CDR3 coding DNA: TGTGCCAGCTTGGGGGCCCTCGAGCAGTACTTC. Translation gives CASLGALEQYF.

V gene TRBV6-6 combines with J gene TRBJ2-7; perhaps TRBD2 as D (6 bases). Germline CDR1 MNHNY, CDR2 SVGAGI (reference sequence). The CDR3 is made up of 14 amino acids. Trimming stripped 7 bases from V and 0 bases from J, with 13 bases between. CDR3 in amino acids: CASTGVPSSYEQYF. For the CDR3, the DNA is TGTGCCAGCACGGGGGTCCCGAGCTCCTACGAGCAGTACTTC.

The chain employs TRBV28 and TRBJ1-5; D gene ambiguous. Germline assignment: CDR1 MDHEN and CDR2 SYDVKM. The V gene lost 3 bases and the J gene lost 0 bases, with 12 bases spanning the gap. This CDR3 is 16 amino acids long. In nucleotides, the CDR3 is TGTGCCAGCAGTTTTACGGCAAAATATAGCAATCAGCCCCAGCATTTT. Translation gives CASSFTAKYSNQPQHF.

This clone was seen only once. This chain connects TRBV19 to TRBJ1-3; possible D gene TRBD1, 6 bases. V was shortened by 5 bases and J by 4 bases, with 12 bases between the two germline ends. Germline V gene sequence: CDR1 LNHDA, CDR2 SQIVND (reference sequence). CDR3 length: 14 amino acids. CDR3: CASSPQGQGNTIYF. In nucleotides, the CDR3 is TGTGCCAGTAGTCCGCAGGGGCAGGGAAACACCATATATTTT.

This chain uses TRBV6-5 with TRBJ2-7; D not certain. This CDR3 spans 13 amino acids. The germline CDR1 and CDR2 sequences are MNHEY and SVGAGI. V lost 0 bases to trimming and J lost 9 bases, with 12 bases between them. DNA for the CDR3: TGTGCCAGCAGTTACTCGGTCCAACGGGTGCAGTACTTC. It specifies CASSYSVQRVQYF.

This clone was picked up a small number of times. CDR3 nucleotide sequence: TGTGCCAGCAGTCTCCGGATGGCGTACACTGAAGCTTTCTTT. As protein: CASSLRMAYTEAFF. This chain links TRBV27 with TRBJ1-1; D uncertain. This CDR3 comprises 14 residues. Germline values: CDR1 MNHEY, CDR2 SMNVEV (reference sequence). The V end lost 5 bases, the J end lost 3 bases, and 13 bases lay between the germline ends.

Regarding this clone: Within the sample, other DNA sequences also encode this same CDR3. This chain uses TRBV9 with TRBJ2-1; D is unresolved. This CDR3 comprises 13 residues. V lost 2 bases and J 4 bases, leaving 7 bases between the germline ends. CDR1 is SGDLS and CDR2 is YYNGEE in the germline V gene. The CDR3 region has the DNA TGTGCCAGCAGCGTTCGACCTTACAATGAGCAGTTCTTC. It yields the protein CASSVRPYNEQFF.

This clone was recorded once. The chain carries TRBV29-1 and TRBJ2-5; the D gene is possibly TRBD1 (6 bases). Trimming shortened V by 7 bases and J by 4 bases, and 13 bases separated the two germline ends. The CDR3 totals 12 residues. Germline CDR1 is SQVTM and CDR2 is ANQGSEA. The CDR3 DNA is TGCAGCGCTGTGGACAGATTAGAGACCCAGTACTTC. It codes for CSAVDRLETQYF.

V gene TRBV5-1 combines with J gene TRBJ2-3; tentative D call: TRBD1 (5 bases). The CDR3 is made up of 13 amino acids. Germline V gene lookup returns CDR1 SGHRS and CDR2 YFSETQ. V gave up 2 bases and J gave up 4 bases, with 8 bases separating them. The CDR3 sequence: CASSFPGSDTQYF. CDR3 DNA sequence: TGCGCCAGCAGCTTTCCAGGGTCAGATACGCAGTATTTT.